This T cell receptor beta chain was sequenced for a study of blood T cells in healthy people across ages. Study-wide background: Through template switching, about one barcoded beta molecule was captured per two T cells, as measured in model experiments.

This clonotype was observed a few times. A sample-barcoded 5' primer and a J-beta primer mix were used in a second PCR of roughly 7 to 11 cycles. TCRdb re-called the 5' RACE reads with MiXCR, one entry per CDR3 protein. The sample records over 1,500,000 distinct CDR3 sequences, 39% being singletons. Trimming left V 1 base short and J 13 bases short, with 11 bases between. CDR1 is MGHRA and CDR2 is YSYEKL in the germline V gene. CDR3 length: 12 residues. Input material: blood. The V gene is TRBV4-1, the J gene TRBJ2-4; no definite D call. The sequence was obtained from a human donor in good health. The CDR3 here is CASSQVGSHQYF. In nucleotides, the CDR3 is TGCGCCAGCAGCCAAGTGGGGTCCCACCAGTACTTC.